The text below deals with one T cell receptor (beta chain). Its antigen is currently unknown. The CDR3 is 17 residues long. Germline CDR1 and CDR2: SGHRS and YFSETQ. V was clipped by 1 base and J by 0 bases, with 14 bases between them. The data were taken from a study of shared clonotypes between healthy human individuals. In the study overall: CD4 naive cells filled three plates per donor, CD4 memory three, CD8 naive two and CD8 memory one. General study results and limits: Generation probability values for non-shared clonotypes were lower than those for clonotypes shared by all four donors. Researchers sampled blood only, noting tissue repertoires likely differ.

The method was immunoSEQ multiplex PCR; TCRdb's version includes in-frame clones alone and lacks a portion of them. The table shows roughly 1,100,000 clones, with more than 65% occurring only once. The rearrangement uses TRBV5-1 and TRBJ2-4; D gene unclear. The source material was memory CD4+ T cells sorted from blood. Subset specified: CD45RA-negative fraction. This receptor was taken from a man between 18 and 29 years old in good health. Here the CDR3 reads CASSLTHQSLAKNIQYF. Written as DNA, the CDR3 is TGCGCCAGCAGCTTGACCCACCAATCCCTAGCCAAAAACATTCAGTACTTC.